The 27 T cell receptor beta chains below all came from one sample that was sequenced in a study of vaccination effects on CD4 cells after COVID-19. CD4+ T cells were isolated after around ten days of culture. Each participant was administered two doses of either the BNT162b2 or the mRNA-1273 vaccine. Here immunoSEQ multiplex PCR was the method, and the copy in TCRdb shows in-frame clones only, minus some. The sample lists 72,000 or so clones; 74% were seen once. These receptors have no identified antigens. Sample: CD4+ T cells from PBMCs cultured without peptide, taken after COVID-19 vaccination. The receptors shown here come from a human donor who received a COVID-19 vaccine.

The chain recombines TRBV5-1 with TRBJ2-5, with TRBD2 matching over 10 bases. CDR1 and CDR2 from the germline V gene are SGHRS and YFSETQ. The CDR3 is 17 residues long. J was trimmed by 2 bases and V by 0 bases; bases with no gene match: 7. The CDR3 protein is CASSLDGLAVDQETQYF. DNA for the CDR3: TGCGCCAGCAGCTTGGATGGACTAGCGGTGGATCAAGAGACCCAGTACTTC.

J is TRBJ2-2 and V is TRBV28, with 9 bases matching TRBD1. Per germline, CDR1 MDHEN and CDR2 SYDVKM. V shed 8 bases and J 6 bases; nucleotides not matched to a gene: 4. The CDR3 consists of 13 residues. CDR3 sequence reads: CASHTGGSGELFF. The CDR3 DNA is TGTGCCAGCCATACAGGGGGCTCCGGGGAGCTGTTTTTT. Variable domain in full (rest from reference TRBV28 and TRBJ2-2): DVKVTQSSRYLVKRTGEKVFLECVQDMDHENMFWYRQDPGLGLRLIYFSYDVKMKEKGDIPEGYSVSREKKERFSLILESASTNQTSMYLCASHTGGSGELFFGEGSRLTVL.

The chain joins TRBV20-1 to TRBJ1-6; possibly TRBD1 for D (6 bases). Germline lookup yields CDR1 DFQATT and CDR2 SNEGSKA (reference sequence). The CDR3 totals 11 residues. V was trimmed by 4 bases and J by 10 bases, leaving 8 bases between them. This CDR3 is CSATQGSPLHF. The CDR3 region has the DNA TGCAGTGCTACACAGGGATCACCCCTCCACTTT.

The chain employs TRBV19 and TRBJ2-3; D possibly corresponds to TRBD2 (7 bases). The CDR3 length is 18 residues. The germline V gene has CDR1 LNHDA and CDR2 SQIVND (reference sequence). The ends were cut back, 3 bases at V and 2 bases at J, with 21 bases in the middle. The CDR3 DNA sequence: TGTGCCAGTAGTATTCAGGGGAGCGGGGCCAAAGCCACAGATACGCAGTATTTT. Protein product: CASSIQGSGAKATDTQYF. Based on the CDR3 plus reference TRBV19 and TRBJ2-3, the full variable domain is DGGITQSPKYLFRKEGQNVTLSCEQNLNHDAMYWYRQDPGQGLRLIYYSQIVNDFQKGDIAEGYSVSREKKESFPLTVTSAQKNPTAFYLCASSIQGSGAKATDTQYFGPGTRLTVL.

J is TRBJ1-1 and V is TRBV25-1; D is unresolved. The CDR3 is made up of 14 amino acids. The V end was cut by 4 bases, the J end by 4 bases, with 13 bases between. Germline loops: CDR1 MGHDK, CDR2 SYGVNS. The CDR3 nucleotides read TGTGCCAGCAGTGTTTGGGGTGATCGCACTGAAGCTTTCTTT. Amino acid sequence: CASSVWGDRTEAFF. Full variable domain (rest looked up from reference TRBV25-1 and TRBJ1-1): EADIYQTPRYLVIGTGKKITLECSQTMGHDKMYWYQQDPGMELHLIHYSYGVNSTEKGDLSSESTVSRIRTEHFPLTLESARPSHTSQYLCASSVWGDRTEAFFGQGTRLTVV.

The V and J genes are TRBV5-1 and TRBJ2-2, with D possibly being TRBD1 (7 bases). Germline lookup yields CDR1 SGHRS and CDR2 YFSETQ. Trimming cost V 6 bases and J 3 bases, with 15 bases left between them. The CDR3 length is 15 residues. The DNA for the CDR3 is TGCGCCAGCATGTACGCGGGGACAGACACCGGGGAGCTGTTTTTT. This translates into CASMYAGTDTGELFF.

The J gene is TRBJ2-2, the V gene TRBV15; weak D call: TRBD1 (6 bases). The CDR3 is made up of 16 amino acids. The germline V gene encodes CDR1 LNHNV and CDR2 YYDKDF (reference sequence). The V gene lost 1 base and the J gene lost 1 base, with 10 bases spanning the gap. CDR3 amino acids: CATSRGGRGNTGELFF. CDR3 sequence (DNA): TGTGCCACCAGCAGAGGGGGCAGGGGGAACACCGGGGAGCTGTTTTTT.

The chain couples TRBV5-1 to TRBJ1-1; a weak D match, TRBD1 (5 bases). CDR1 SGHRS and CDR2 YFSETQ come from the germline V gene. The ends were cut back, 2 bases at V and 6 bases at J, with 17 bases in the middle. The CDR3 spans 15 residues. The CDR3 bases are TGCGCCAGCAGCTTTAGTGCCGGGGGGGTCCCTGAAGCTTTCTTT. It translates to CASSFSAGGVPEAFF.

The rearrangement uses TRBV15 and TRBJ1-5; 7 nucleotides line up with TRBD1. Trimming cost V 0 bases and J 7 bases; bases outside gene matches: 9. This CDR3 has 16 residues. Germline assignment: CDR1 LNHNV and CDR2 YYDKDF (reference sequence). CDR3 sequence reads: CATSRESAGGGQPQHF. The CDR3 DNA is TGTGCCACCAGCAGAGAATCTGCAGGGGGAGGGCAGCCCCAGCATTTT.

The rearrangement links TRBV7-9 to TRBJ2-2; no firm D call. This CDR3 has 16 amino acids. CDR1 is SEHNR, CDR2 FQNEAQ, per germline (reference sequence). V lost 4 bases and J lost 0, with 12 bases in between. CDR3 DNA: TGTGCCAGCAGCTCTCTCCGGGTCCCGAACACCGGGGAGCTGTTTTTT. This translates into CASSSLRVPNTGELFF.

The rearrangement links TRBV24-1 to TRBJ1-2; TRBD1 matches at 9 bases. Germline V CDR1 and CDR2: KGHDR, SFDVKD. The CDR3 spans 14 residues. Trimming removed 6 bases from V and 8 bases from J; junction bases left unmatched: 9. The CDR3 loop is CATSRTGAVEGYTF. The DNA for the CDR3 is TGTGCCACCAGTCGGACAGGGGCGGTTGAAGGCTACACCTTC.

The count of this clone is one. The chain joins TRBV4-3 to TRBJ2-3, with 9 bases that match TRBD1. With 4 bases clipped from V and 0 bases from J, the junction kept 2 bases outside the gene matches. The CDR3 is 15 amino acids. Germline-derived CDR1 and CDR2 are LGHNA and YSLEER. The CDR3 region is CASSLGQGSTDTQYF. The DNA for the CDR3 is TGCGCCAGCAGCCTTGGACAGGGGAGCACAGATACGCAGTATTTT.

This chain links TRBV6-5 with TRBJ1-5; 11 nucleotides align to TRBD1. The CDR3 runs to 14 residues. Germline V gene data show CDR1 as MNHEY and CDR2 as SVGAGI. Trimming took 8 bases from V and 6 from J; bases not matched to a gene: 6. The DNA of the CDR3 is TGTGCCAGCCGGAGGGACAGGGGGGCTCAGCCCCAGCATTTT. Amino acid sequence: CASRRDRGAQPQHF.

The chain joins TRBV2 to TRBJ2-1; TRBD1 might be the D (5 bases). The CDR3 has 14 amino acids. In germline, CDR1 is SNHLY, CDR2 FYNNEI. V was trimmed by 4 bases and J by 6 bases, leaving 13 bases between them. Written as DNA, the CDR3 is TGTGCCAGCAGTGGTCAGGGAAGCGTCAATGAGCAGTTCTTC. Translation gives CASSGQGSVNEQFF.

CDR3 coding DNA: TGTGCCAGCACCCCTGGAGGGGCGCGGAAGCCCCAGCATTTT. This codes for CASTPGGARKPQHF. The rearrangement joins TRBV28 to TRBJ1-5; maybe TRBD1 (5 bases). This CDR3 spans 14 amino acids. Trimming took off 7 bases at V and 8 bases at J, with 18 bases between the two ends. Germline CDR1 is MDHEN and CDR2 is SYDVKM.

CDR3 sequence reads: CASSLETGLTGNTIYF. CDR3 nucleotide sequence: TGCGCCAGCAGCTTGGAAACAGGGTTGACTGGAAACACCATATATTTT. This chain uses TRBV5-1 with TRBJ1-3; D might be TRBD1 (6 bases). The V and J ends lost 0 bases and 2 bases respectively, with 12 bases between them. CDR1 SGHRS and CDR2 YFSETQ come from the germline V gene. The CDR3 is 16 residues long.

The chain recombines TRBV4-1 with TRBJ1-3; possibly TRBD1 for D (6 bases). V was pared by 5 bases and J by 3 bases, with 17 bases between. Per the germline V gene, CDR1 is MGHRA and CDR2 is YSYEKL. The CDR3 consists of 16 residues. CDR3: CASSYHREEDGNTIYF. CDR3 bases: TGCGCCAGCAGCTACCACAGGGAGGAAGATGGAAACACCATATATTTT.

The chain uses TRBV11-3 and TRBJ2-2; D gene uncertain. Looked up from germline, CDR1 is SGHNT and CDR2 is YENEEA. CDR3 size: 13 residues. Trimming left V 5 bases short and J 4 bases short, with 8 bases between. The CDR3 here is CASSQTGTGELFF. DNA of the CDR3: TGTGCCAGCAGCCAGACGGGCACCGGGGAGCTGTTTTTT. Variable domain in full (rest from reference TRBV11-3 and TRBJ2-2): EAGVVQSPRYKIIEKKQPVAFWCNPISGHNTLYWYLQNLGQGPELLIRYENEEAVDDSQLPKDRFSAERLKGVDSTLKIQPAELGDSAVYLCASSQTGTGELFFGEGSRLTVL.

A single count supports this clone. The chain joins TRBV3-1 (or the pseudogene TRBV3-2) to TRBJ1-5, with 9 bases identical to TRBD1. The germline V gene has CDR1 LGHDT and CDR2 YNNKEL (reference sequence). The CDR3 consists of 15 residues. The V gene end was trimmed by 3 bases and the J gene end by 3 bases; junction bases not matched to a gene: 3. CDR3 protein: CASSQTGGNNQPQHF. CDR3 sequence (DNA): TGTGCCAGCAGCCAGACAGGGGGGAACAATCAGCCCCAGCATTTT.

This CDR3 reads CASSQQGVSNTIYF. The CDR3 DNA sequence: TGTGCCAGCAGCCAACAGGGGGTGTCCAACACCATATATTTT. This chain uses TRBV2 with TRBJ1-3; TRBD1 matches 8 bases. The CDR3 is 14 residues long. Germline V CDR1 and CDR2: SNHLY, FYNNEI. With 6 bases clipped from V and 7 bases from J, the junction kept 8 bases outside the gene matches.

This clone was counted a few times. The chain has TRBV2 and TRBJ1-4; tentative D call: TRBD1 (6 bases). V was cut by 6 bases and J by 9 bases, with 17 bases left in between. Germline-derived CDR1 and CDR2 are SNHLY and FYNNEI. The CDR3 consists of 14 residues. CDR3 amino acids: CASSGDTTGKKLFF. CDR3 bases: TGTGCCAGCAGCGGGGACACCACTGGGAAAAAACTGTTTTTT. Looking up the rest from reference TRBV2 and TRBJ1-4 gives the full variable domain: EPEVTQTPSHQVTQMGQEVILRCVPISNHLYFYWYRQILGQKVEFLVSFYNNEISEKSEIFDDQFSVERPDGSNFTLKIRSTKLEDSAMYFCASSGDTTGKKLFFGSGTQLSVL.

The chain recombines TRBV3-1 (or the pseudogene TRBV3-2) with TRBJ2-2, with 7 bases fitting TRBD1. Germline CDR1 LGHDT, CDR2 YNNKEL (reference sequence). The J segment lost 6 bases and the V segment lost 6 bases, leaving 4 bases of the junction unmatched. This CDR3 region has 13 residues. The CDR3 is CASRHTGAGELFF. CDR3 nucleotides: TGTGCCAGCAGGCACACAGGGGCCGGGGAGCTGTTTTTT.

The V gene is TRBV24-1, the J gene TRBJ2-2, with D perhaps TRBD2 (6 bases). This CDR3 has 14 residues. Trimming left V 8 bases short and J 6 bases short, with 15 bases between. In germline, CDR1 is KGHDR, CDR2 SFDVKD. The CDR3 loop is CATKMAGSAGELFF. CDR3 DNA sequence: TGTGCCACCAAGATGGCGGGGTCGGCCGGGGAGCTGTTTTTT.

This chain joins TRBV9 and TRBJ2-5; unclear D gene. The CDR3 loop spans 15 amino acids. Trimming stripped 4 bases from V and 2 bases from J, with 15 bases between. Germline CDR1 is SGDLS and CDR2 is YYNGEE. The CDR3 nucleotides are TGTGCCAGCAGCCAAAGGACGGATCAACAAGAGACCCAGTACTTC. Its translation is CASSQRTDQQETQYF.

This chain uses TRBV18 with TRBJ2-1; D gene ambiguous. Germline V CDR1 and CDR2: KGHSH, LQKENI. Between the trimmed V and J ends, which lost 4 bases and 3 bases, there was a span of 7 bases. The CDR3 runs to 13 residues. Here the CDR3 reads CASSLSNYNEQFF. The CDR3 nucleotides read TGTGCCAGCTCACTTTCTAACTACAATGAGCAGTTCTTC.

J is TRBJ1-5 and V is TRBV6-4; maybe TRBD1 (5 bases). Trimming took 3 bases from V and 7 from J, leaving 10 bases between them. CDR3 length: 13 amino acids. Germline lookup yields CDR1 MRHNA and CDR2 SNTAGT. The CDR3 here is CASSEYDRQPQHF. The CDR3 DNA reads as TGTGCCAGCAGTGAGTACGACAGACAGCCCCAGCATTTT.

The chain couples TRBV9 to TRBJ1-5, with 7 bases that match TRBD1. Germline lookup yields CDR1 SGDLS and CDR2 YYNGEE. Losses at the gene ends were 4 bases for V and 4 bases for J; bases not matched to a gene: 8. The CDR3 has 15 amino acids. The CDR3 nucleotides read TGTGCCAGCAGCCCCACTACAGGGGCGAATCAGCCCCAGCATTTT. Protein sequence: CASSPTTGANQPQHF.